This T cell receptor (beta chain) was profiled in a study of T cells in tumors after PD-1 blockade. TCRdb's copy holds only in-frame clones and misses some; the assay was immunoSEQ multiplex PCR. Found here are over 60,000 clones, 74% of them singletons; the top ten hold approximately 4.5%. Unmatched junction bases numbered 11, after V lost 6 bases and J lost 5 bases. CDR3 length equals 15 residues. Germline assignment: CDR1 WNHNN and CDR2 SYGVQD (reference sequence). The chain links TRBV10-1 to TRBJ1-1, with 8 bases fitting TRBD1. Sequenced here: PBMCs, sampled after anti-PD-1 treatment. This clonotype originated in a human donor with basal cell carcinoma. CDR3 DNA: TGCGCCAGCAGCCCGCTCGACAGGGGTGGGACTGAAGCTTTCTTT. Translation gives CASSPLDRGGTEAFF.